The subject of this entry is one TCR beta chain. Its cognate antigen is unknown. This sample stems from a study of T cells after yellow fever vaccination. Whole-study findings and limits: High-abundance clonotypes from the bulk population could contaminate FACS-sorted repertoires. The CD4 compartment and the CD8 compartment contained a small share of clonotypes in common. Primary-vaccination clones mostly resurfaced post-booster (about 96% CD4, approximately 89% CD8).

Germline CDR1 DFQATT, CDR2 SNEGSKA (reference sequence). V trimming: 5 bases; J trimming: 2 bases; junction bases outside the gene matches: 6. This CDR3 is 15 amino acids long. In TCRdb, the 5' RACE reads were re-called with MiXCR into one record per CDR3 protein. The data contain over 300,000 distinct CDR3 sequences, about 4% of them singletons. V and J are TRBV20-1 and TRBJ2-3; TRBD2 aligns across 11 bases. Sequenced material: PBMCs, taken 5 days after the yellow fever booster vaccination. This sequence originates from a man aged 18-30 years who received the YFV17D yellow fever vaccine. The CDR3 DNA is TGCAGTGCTGGGGCGGGACTAGCGGCCACAGATACGCAGTATTTT. Its protein is CSAGAGLAATDTQYF.